Sequencing of this TCR beta chain was carried out in a study of technical replicates of blood from several donors. The CDR3 is 17 residues long. The ends lost 3 bases at V and 3 bases at J; junction bases unmatched: 10. Germline loops: CDR1 MDHEN, CDR2 SYDVKM. Sequenced by immunoSEQ multiplex PCR; TCRdb stores in-frame clones only, minus some. The data show roughly 100,000 clones, approximately 95% seen once. The gene calls are TRBV28 and TRBJ1-1; TRBD1 agrees at 10 bases. This receptor was taken from a human donor in good health. The specimen was T cells isolated from PBMCs. In nucleotides, the CDR3 is TGTGCCAGCAGTTTTCCGGGACAGGGGAGTCGGTACACTGAAGCTTTCTTT. This gives the protein CASSFPGQGSRYTEAFF.